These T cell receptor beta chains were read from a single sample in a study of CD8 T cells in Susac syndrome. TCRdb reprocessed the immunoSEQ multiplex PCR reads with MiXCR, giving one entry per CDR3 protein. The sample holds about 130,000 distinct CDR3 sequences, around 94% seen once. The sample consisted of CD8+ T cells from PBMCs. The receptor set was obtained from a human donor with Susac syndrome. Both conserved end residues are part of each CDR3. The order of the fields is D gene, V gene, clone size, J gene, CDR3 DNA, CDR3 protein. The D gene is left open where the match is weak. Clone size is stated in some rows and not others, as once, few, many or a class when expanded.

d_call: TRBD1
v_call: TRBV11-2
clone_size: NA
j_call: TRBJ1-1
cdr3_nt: TGTGCCAGCAGCACAGGGGTCGCGGCTGAAGCTTTCTTT
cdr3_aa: CASSTGVAAEAFF

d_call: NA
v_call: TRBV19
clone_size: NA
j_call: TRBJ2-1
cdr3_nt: TGTGCCAGTAGTAGTACAGCCTCCTACAATGAGCAGTTCTTC
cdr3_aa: CASSSTASYNEQFF

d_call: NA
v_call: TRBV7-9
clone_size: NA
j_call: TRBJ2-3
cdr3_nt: TGTGCCAGCAGCTTTGCTACTAGCACAGATACGCAGTATTTT
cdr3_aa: CASSFATSTDTQYF

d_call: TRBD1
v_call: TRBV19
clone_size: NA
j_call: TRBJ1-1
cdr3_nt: TGTGCCAGTAGTACGACGGGACAGGGAGACACTGAAGCTTTCTTT
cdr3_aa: CASSTTGQGDTEAFF

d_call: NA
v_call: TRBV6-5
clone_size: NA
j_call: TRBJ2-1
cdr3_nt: TGTGCCAGCAGTTACTCGCGGACTCCTTCCTACAATGAGCAGTTCTTC
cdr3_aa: CASSYSRTPSYNEQFF

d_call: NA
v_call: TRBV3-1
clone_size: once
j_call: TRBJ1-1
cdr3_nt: TGTGCCAGCAGCCACTTTCCCATGAACACTGAAGCTTTCTTT
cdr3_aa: CASSHFPMNTEAFF

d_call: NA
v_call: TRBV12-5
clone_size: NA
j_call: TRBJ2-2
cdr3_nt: TGTGCTAGTGGTTTGGTAACGGTGTCCGGGGAGCTGTTTTTT
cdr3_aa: CASGLVTVSGELFF

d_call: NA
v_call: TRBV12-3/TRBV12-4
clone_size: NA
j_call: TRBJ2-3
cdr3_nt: TGTGCCAGCAGTTTATTCGAAAGAGATACGCAGTATTTT
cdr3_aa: CASSLFERDTQYF

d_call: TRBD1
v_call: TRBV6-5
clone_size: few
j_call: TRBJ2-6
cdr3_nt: TGTGCCAGCAGTTGGACAGGGGGCTCTGGGGCCAACGTCCTGACTTTC
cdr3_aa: CASSWTGGSGANVLTF

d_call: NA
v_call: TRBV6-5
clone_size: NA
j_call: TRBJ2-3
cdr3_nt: TGTGCCAGCAGCTTCCAGGGGACACGCACAGATACGCAGTATTTT
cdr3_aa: CASSFQGTRTDTQYF

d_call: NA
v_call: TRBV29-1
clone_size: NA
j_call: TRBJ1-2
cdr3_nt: TGCAGCGTTGCGTCCCTGGGCTATGGCTACACCTTC
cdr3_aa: CSVASLGYGYTF

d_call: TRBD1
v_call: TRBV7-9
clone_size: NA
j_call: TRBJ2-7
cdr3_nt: TGTGCCAGCAGCAACCCGGGACAGGGCCACGACGAGCAGTACTTC
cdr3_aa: CASSNPGQGHDEQYF

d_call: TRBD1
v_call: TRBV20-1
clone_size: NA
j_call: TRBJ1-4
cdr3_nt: TGCAGTGGCGCGACAGGGGCAACTAATGAAAAACTGTTTTTT
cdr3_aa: CSGATGATNEKLFF

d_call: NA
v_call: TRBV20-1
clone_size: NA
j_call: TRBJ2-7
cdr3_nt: TGCAGTGCCATCGAGGGTAGGGTGAACTACGAGCAGTACTTC
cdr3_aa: CSAIEGRVNYEQYF

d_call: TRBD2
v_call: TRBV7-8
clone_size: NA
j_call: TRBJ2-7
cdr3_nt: TGTGCCAGCAGCTACGCACTAGCGGGGAGCTCCTACGAGCAGTACTTC
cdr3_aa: CASSYALAGSSYEQYF

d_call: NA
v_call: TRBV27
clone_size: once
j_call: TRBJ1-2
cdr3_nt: TGTGCCAGCGGCTTAGGATCTAACTATGGCTACACCTTC
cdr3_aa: CASGLGSNYGYTF

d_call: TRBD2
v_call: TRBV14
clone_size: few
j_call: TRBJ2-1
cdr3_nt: TGTGCCAGCGGGACTAGCGGTTATGAGCAGTTCTTC
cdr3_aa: CASGTSGYEQFF

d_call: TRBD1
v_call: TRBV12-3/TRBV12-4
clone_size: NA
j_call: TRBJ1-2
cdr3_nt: TGTGCCAGCAGTTCACTCGAGGGGGCCTATGGCTACACCTTC
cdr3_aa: CASSSLEGAYGYTF

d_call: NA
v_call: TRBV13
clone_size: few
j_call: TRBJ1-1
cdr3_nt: TGTGCCAGCAGCTTAGACAGGAACACTGAAGCTTTCTTT
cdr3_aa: CASSLDRNTEAFF

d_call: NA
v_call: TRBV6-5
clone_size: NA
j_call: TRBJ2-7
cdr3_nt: TGTGCCAGCAGTTACAGGGAGAGCGAGCAGTACTTC
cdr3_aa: CASSYRESEQYF

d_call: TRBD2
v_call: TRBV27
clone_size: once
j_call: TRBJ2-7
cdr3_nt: TGTGCCAGCAGCGCCGGGACTAGCGGGGGGGCCGGACAGTACTTC
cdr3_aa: CASSAGTSGGAGQYF

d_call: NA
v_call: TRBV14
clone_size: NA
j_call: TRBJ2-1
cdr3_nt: TGTGCCAGCAGCCAAGCGGGGCCTGAGCAGTTCTTC
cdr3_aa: CASSQAGPEQFF

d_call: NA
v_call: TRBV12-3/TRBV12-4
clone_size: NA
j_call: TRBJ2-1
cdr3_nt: TGTGCCAGCAGTTTTCGAGGGGATGAGCAGTTCTTC
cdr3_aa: CASSFRGDEQFF

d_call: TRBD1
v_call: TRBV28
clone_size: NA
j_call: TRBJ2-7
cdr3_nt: TGTGCCACAATATCGGGACAGCACTACGAGCAGTACTTC
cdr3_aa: CATISGQHYEQYF

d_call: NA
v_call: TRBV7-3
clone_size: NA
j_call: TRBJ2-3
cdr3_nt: TGTGCCAGCAGCTTATCCAGGGCGAGAGATACGCAGTATTTT
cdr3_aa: CASSLSRARDTQYF

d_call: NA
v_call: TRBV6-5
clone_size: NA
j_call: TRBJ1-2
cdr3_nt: TGTGCCAGCTGGGAGGACGATTATGGCTACACCTTC
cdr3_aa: CASWEDDYGYTF

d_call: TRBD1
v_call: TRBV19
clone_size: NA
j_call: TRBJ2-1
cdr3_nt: TGTGCCAGTACCACTACCGGGACAGGGTCCAATGAGCAGTTCTTC
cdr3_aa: CASTTTGTGSNEQFF

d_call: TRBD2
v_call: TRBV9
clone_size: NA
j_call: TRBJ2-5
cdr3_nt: TGTGCCAGCAGCGCTAGCGGGGGGAACCAAGAGACCCAGTACTTC
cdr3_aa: CASSASGGNQETQYF

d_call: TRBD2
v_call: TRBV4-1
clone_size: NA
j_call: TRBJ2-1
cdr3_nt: TGCGCCAGCAGCCAGGAAACTAGCGGGGGGGGGAATGAGCAGTTCTTC
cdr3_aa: CASSQETSGGGNEQFF

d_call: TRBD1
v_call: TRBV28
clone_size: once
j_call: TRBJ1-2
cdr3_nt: TGTGCCAGCAGTTTAGGGGGACAGGTTACTGGCTACACCTTC
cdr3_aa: CASSLGGQVTGYTF

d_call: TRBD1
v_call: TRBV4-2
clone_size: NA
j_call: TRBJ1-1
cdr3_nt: TGTGCCAGCAGCCGGGGACAGGTGAACACTGAAGCTTTCTTT
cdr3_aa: CASSRGQVNTEAFF

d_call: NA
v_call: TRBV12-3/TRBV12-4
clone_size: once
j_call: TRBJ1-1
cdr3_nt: TGTGCCAGCAGTTTACAGGGGCGAGGTACTGAAGCTTTCTTT
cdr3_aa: CASSLQGRGTEAFF

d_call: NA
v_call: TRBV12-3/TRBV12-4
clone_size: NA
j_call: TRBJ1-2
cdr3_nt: TGTGCCAGCAGTGATAGAGGGTACTATGGCTACACCTTC
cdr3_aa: CASSDRGYYGYTF

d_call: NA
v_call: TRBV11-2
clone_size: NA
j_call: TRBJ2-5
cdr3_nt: TGTGCCAGCAGCCCCCCCGGCCTCTTACAAGAGACCCAGTACTTC
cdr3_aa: CASSPPGLLQETQYF

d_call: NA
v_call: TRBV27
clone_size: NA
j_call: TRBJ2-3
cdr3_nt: TGTGCCAGCAAGAGGAGAGATACGCAGTATTTT
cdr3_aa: CASKRRDTQYF

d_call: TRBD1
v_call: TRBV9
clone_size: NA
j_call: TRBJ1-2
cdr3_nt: TGTGCCAGCAGCCCCGGGGGACAGGCCTATGGCTACACCTTC
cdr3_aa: CASSPGGQAYGYTF

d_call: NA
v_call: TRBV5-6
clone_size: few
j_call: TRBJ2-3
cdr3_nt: TGTGCCAGCAGCTTGGGTCTTAGCACAGATACGCAGTATTTT
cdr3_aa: CASSLGLSTDTQYF

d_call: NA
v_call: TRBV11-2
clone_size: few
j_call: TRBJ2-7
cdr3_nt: TGTGCCAGCAGCTTAGATGGAGAGCAGTACTTC
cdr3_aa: CASSLDGEQYF

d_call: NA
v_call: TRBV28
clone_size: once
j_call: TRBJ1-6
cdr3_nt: TGTGCCAGCAGGGTTCGCGGGGCATCAAATTCACCCCTCCACTTT
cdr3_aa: CASRVRGASNSPLHF

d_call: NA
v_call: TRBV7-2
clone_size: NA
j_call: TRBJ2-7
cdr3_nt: TGTGCCAGCAGCTTAATATCGATCGGCGAGCAGTACTTC
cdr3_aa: CASSLISIGEQYF

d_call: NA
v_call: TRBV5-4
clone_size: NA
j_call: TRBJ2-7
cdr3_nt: TGTGCCAGCAGCTTGGTTGGGGGGCGGAGATCGCGCGAGCAGTACTTC
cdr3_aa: CASSLVGGRRSREQYF

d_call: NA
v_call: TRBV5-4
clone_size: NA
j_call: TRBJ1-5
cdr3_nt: TGTGCCAGCAGCCGGGTAAGGAGAACGAATCAGCCCCAGCATTTT
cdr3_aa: CASSRVRRTNQPQHF

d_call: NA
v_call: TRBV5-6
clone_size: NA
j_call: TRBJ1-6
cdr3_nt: TGTGCCAGCAGCTTGGCCCCCTTCAATTCACCCCTCCACTTT
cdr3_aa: CASSLAPFNSPLHF

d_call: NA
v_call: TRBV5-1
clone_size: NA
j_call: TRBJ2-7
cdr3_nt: TGCGCCAGCAGCTTGACAGTGACTCCAACCTACGAGCAGTACTTC
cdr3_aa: CASSLTVTPTYEQYF

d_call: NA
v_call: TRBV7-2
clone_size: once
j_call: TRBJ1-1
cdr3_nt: TGTGCCAGCAGCTTAATCGGGTACACTGAAGCTTTCTTT
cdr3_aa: CASSLIGYTEAFF

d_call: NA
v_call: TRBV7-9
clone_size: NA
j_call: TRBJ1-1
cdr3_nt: TGTGCCAGCAGCTTAGTAGGGCACACTGAAGCTTTCTTT
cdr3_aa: CASSLVGHTEAFF

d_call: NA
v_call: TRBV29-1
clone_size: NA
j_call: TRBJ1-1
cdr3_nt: TGCAGCGTTGAGCTGGGTGGCGGGGCTGAAGCTTTCTTT
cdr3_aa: CSVELGGGAEAFF

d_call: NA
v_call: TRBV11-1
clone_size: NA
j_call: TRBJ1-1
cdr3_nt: TGTGCCAGCAGCCGCACGGGGGGTGAAGCTTTCTTT
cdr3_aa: CASSRTGGEAFF

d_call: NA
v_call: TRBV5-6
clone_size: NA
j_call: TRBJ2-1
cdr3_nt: TGTGCCAGCAGCCTCGGACTCCTAGATAGCTCCTACAATGAGCAGTTCTTC
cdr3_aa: CASSLGLLDSSYNEQFF

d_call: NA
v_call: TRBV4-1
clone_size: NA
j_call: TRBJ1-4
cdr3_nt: TGCGCCAGCAGCCAACAAGGGGTGGAACTGTTTTTT
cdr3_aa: CASSQQGVELFF